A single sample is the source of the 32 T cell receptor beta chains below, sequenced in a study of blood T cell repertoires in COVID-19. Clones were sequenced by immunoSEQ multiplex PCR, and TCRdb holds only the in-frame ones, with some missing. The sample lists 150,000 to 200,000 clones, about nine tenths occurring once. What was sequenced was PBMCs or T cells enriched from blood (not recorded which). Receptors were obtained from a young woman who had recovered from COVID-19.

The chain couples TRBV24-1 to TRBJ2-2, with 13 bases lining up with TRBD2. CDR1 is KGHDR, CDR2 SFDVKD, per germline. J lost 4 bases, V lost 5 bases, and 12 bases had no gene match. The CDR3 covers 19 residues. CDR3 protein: CATSGPGTSGDFFTGELFF. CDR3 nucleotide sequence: TGTGCCACCAGTGGTCCCGGGACTAGCGGGGATTTCTTCACCGGGGAGCTGTTTTTT.

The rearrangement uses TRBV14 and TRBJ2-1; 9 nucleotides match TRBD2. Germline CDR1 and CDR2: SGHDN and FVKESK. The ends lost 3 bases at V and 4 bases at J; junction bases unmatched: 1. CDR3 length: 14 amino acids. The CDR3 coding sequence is TGTGCCAGCAGCCAGCTAGCGGGATACAATGAGCAGTTCTTC. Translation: CASSQLAGYNEQFF.

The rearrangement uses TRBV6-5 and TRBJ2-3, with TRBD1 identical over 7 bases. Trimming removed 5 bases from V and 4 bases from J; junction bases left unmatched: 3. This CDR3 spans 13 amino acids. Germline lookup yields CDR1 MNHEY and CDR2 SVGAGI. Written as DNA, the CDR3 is TGTGCCAGCAGTCCCGACAGGGCAGATACGCAGTATTTT. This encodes CASSPDRADTQYF.

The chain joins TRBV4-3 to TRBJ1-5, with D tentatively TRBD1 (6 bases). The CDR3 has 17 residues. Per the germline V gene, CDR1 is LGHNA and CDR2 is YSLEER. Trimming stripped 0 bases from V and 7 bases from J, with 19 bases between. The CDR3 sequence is CASSQDWAGVSRQPQHF. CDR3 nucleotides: TGCGCCAGCAGCCAAGATTGGGCAGGGGTCTCGAGGCAGCCCCAGCATTTT.

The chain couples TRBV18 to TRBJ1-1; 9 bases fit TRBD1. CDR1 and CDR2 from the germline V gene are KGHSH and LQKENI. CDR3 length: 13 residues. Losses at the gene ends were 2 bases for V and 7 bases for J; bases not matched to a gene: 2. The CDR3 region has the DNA TGTGCCAGCTCACCAGGGACAGGGATTGAAGCTTTCTTT. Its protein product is CASSPGTGIEAFF.

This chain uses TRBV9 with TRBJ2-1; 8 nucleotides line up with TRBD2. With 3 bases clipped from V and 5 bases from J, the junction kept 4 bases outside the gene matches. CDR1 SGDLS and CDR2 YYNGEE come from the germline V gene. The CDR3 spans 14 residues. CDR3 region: CASSESGGNNEQFF. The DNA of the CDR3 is TGTGCCAGCAGCGAGAGCGGGGGCAACAATGAGCAGTTCTTC.

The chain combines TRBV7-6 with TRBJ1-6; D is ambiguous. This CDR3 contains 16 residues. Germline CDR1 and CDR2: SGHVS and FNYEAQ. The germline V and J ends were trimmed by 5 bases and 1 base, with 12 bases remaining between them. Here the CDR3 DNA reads TGTGCCAGCAGCCTAGATCCAGGATCCTATAATTCACCCCTCCACTTT. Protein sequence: CASSLDPGSYNSPLHF.

CDR3 protein: CASSWDRGSYNEQFF. For the CDR3, the DNA is TGTGCCAGCAGCTGGGACCGGGGGTCCTACAATGAGCAGTTCTTC. The chain combines TRBV5-4 with TRBJ2-1; tentative D call: TRBD2 (6 bases). Germline V lookup: CDR1 SGHNT, CDR2 YYREEE (reference sequence). Deletions cut 3 bases from V and 1 base from J, with 11 bases between. The CDR3 runs to 15 residues.

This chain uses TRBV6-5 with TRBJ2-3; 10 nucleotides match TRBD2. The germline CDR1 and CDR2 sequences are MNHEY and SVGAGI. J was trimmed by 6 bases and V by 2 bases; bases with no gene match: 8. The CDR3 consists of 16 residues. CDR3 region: CASSYMPSGRLDTQYF. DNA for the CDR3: TGTGCCAGCAGTTACATGCCTAGCGGGAGATTGGATACGCAGTATTTT.

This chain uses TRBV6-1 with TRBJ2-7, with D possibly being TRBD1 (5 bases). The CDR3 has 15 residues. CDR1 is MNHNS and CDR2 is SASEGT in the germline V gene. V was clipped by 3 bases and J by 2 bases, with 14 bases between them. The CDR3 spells CASSDAGLIPYEQYF. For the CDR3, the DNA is TGTGCCAGCAGTGATGCAGGGCTTATTCCCTACGAGCAGTACTTC.

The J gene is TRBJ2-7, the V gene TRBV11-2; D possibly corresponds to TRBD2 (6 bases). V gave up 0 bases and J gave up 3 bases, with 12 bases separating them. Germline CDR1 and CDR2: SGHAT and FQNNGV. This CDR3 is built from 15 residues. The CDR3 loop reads CASSLDEAGFYEQYF. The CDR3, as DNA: TGTGCCAGCAGCTTAGATGAGGCGGGATTCTACGAGCAGTACTTC.

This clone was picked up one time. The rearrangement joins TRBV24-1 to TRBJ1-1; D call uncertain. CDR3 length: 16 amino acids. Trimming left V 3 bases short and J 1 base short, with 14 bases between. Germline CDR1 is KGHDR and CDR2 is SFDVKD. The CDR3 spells CATSDNSRGGNTEAFF. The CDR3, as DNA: TGTGCCACCAGTGATAACTCGCGGGGAGGGAACACTGAAGCTTTCTTT.

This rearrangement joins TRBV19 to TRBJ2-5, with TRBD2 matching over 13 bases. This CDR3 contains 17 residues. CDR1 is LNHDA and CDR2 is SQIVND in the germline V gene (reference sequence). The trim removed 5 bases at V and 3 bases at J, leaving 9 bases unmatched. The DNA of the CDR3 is TGTGCCAGTAGTTTCGGACTAGCGGGGGAAGGAAAAGAGACCCAGTACTTC. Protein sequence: CASSFGLAGEGKETQYF.

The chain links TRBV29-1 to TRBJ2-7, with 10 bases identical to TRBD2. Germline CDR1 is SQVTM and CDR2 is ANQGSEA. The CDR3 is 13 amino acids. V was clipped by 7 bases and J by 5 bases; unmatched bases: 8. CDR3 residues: CSATSGTRDEQYF. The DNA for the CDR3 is TGCAGCGCAACTAGCGGGACGAGGGACGAGCAGTACTTC.

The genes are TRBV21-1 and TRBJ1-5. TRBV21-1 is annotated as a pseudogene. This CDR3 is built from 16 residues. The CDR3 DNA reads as TGTGCCAGCAGCAGAGGGCCGCTGTATAGCAATCAGCCCCAGCATTTT. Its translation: CASSRGPLYSNQPQHF.

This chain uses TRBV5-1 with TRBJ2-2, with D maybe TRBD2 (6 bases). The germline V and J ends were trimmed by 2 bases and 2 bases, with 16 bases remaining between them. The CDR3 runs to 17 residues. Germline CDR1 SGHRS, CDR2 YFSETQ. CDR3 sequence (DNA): TGCGCCAGCAGCTTAGGAGGGGCCAATACCAACACCGGGGAGCTGTTTTTT. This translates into CASSLGGANTNTGELFF.

The CDR3 bases are TGTGCCAGCAGTTCCCCCGGACACGTGACCGGGGAGCTGTTTTTT. It encodes CASSSPGHVTGELFF. The chain has TRBV6-5 and TRBJ2-2; TRBD1 is a possible D gene (5 bases). Between the trimmed V and J ends, which lost 4 bases and 5 bases, there was a span of 14 bases. The CDR3 has 15 residues. CDR1 is MNHEY, CDR2 SVGAGI, per germline.

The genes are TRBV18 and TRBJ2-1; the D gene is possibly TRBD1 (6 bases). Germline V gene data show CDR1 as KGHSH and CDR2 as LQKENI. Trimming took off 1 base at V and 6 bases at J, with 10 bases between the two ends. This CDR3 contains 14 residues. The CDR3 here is CASSPRWGPNEQFF. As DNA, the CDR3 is TGTGCCAGCTCACCACGGTGGGGGCCCAATGAGCAGTTCTTC.

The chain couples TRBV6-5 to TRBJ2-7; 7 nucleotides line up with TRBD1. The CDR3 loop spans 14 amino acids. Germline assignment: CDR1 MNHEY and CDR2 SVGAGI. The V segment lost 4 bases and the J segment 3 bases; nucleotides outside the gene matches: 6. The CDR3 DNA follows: TGTGCCAGCAGTTCGAGACAGGGAAGCTACGAGCAGTACTTC. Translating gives CASSSRQGSYEQYF.

The CDR3: CASSPNREHSTEAFF. For the CDR3, the DNA is TGTGCCAGCAGTCCCAACAGGGAACATTCCACTGAAGCTTTCTTT. The chain employs TRBV28 and TRBJ1-1; D perhaps matches TRBD1 (6 bases). Germline assignment: CDR1 MDHEN and CDR2 SYDVKM. Trimming removed 5 bases at V and 4 bases at J, with 17 bases between. The CDR3 runs to 15 residues.

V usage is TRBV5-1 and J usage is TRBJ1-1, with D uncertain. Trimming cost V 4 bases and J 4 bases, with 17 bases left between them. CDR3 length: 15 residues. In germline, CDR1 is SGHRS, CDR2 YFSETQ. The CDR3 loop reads CASSSGLSAGTEAFF. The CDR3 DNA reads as TGCGCCAGCAGCAGTGGACTCTCAGCGGGCACTGAAGCTTTCTTT.

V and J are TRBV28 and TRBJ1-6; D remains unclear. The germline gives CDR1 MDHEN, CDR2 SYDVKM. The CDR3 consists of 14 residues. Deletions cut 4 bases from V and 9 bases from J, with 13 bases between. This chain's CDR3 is CASSSSEMSSPLHF. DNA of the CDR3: TGTGCCAGCAGTTCGAGCGAGATGAGTTCACCCCTCCACTTT.

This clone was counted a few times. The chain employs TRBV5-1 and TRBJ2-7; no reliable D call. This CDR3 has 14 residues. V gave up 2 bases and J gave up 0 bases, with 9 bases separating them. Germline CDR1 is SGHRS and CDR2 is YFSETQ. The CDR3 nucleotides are TGCGCCAGCAGCTTAGGCGGTAGCTCCTACGAGCAGTACTTC. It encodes CASSLGGSSYEQYF.

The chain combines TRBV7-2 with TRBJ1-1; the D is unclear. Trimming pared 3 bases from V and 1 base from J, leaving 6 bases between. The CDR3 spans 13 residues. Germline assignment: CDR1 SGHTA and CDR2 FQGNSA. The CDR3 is CASSFNTNTEAFF. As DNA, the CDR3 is TGTGCCAGCAGCTTTAACACGAACACTGAAGCTTTCTTT.

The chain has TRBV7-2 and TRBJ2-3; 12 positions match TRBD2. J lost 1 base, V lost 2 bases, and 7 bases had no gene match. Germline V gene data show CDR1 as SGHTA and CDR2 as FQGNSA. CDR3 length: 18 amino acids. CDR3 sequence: CASSLWTSGVQGTDTQYF. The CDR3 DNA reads TGTGCCAGCAGCTTATGGACTAGCGGGGTCCAAGGCACAGATACGCAGTATTTT.

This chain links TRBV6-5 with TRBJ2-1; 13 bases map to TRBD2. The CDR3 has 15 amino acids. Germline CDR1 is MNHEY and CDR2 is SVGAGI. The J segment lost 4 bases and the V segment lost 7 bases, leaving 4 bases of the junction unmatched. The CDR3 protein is CASTWGLAGYNEQFF. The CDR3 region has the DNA TGTGCCAGCACCTGGGGACTAGCGGGGTACAATGAGCAGTTCTTC.

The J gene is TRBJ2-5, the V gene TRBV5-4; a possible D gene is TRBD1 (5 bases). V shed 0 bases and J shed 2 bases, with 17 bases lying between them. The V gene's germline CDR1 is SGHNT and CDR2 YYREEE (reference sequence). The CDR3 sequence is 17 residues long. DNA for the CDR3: TGTGCCAGCAGCTTGGTCTTGGGGCTCGGTGGGCAAGAGACCCAGTACTTC. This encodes CASSLVLGLGGQETQYF.

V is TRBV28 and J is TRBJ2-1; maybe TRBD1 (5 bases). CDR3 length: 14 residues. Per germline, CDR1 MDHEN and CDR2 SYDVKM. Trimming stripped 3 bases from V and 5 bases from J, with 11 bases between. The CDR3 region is CASSFFDRHNEQFF. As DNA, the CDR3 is TGTGCCAGCAGTTTCTTTGACAGACACAATGAGCAGTTCTTC.

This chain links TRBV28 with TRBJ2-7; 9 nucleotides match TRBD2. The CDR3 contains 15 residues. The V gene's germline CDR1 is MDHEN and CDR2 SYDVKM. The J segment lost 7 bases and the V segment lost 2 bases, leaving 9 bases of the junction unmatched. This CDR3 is CASSLMASGTWEQYF. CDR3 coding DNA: TGTGCCAGCAGTTTAATGGCTAGCGGGACTTGGGAGCAGTACTTC.

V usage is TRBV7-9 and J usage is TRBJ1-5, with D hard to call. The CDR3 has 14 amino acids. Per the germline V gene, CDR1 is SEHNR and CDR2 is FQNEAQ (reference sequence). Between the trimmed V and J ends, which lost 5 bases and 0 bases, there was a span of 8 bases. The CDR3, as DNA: TGTGCCAGCAGCCGCGACTTTAGCAATCAGCCCCAGCATTTT. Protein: CASSRDFSNQPQHF.

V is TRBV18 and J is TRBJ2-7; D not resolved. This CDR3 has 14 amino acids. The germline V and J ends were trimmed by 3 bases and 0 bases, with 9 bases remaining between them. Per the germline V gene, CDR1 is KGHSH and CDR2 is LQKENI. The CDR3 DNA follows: TGTGCCAGCTCACCCCCAGGTTCCTCCTACGAGCAGTACTTC. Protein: CASSPPGSSYEQYF.

CDR3 sequence reads: CASNPGTNNYGYTF. In nucleotides, the CDR3 is TGTGCCAGTAACCCCGGGACAAATAACTATGGCTACACCTTC. The J gene is TRBJ1-2, the V gene TRBV19; the D gene is possibly TRBD1 (6 bases). CDR1 is LNHDA and CDR2 is SQIVND in the germline V gene (reference sequence). This CDR3 is built from 14 residues. The ends were cut back, 7 bases at V and 1 base at J, with 13 bases in the middle.